The 9 T cell receptor beta chains in this list originate from one sample, sequenced in a study of CD8+ T cells in alopecia areata. After isolation, RNA underwent reverse transcription to generate cDNA as the sequencing template. The data were produced by immunoSEQ multiplex PCR, yet TCRdb's version contains in-frame clones alone and is incomplete. The sample has fewer than 350,000 clones; 55% to 70% are singletons. The treatment is: oral pan-JAK inhibitor, 5-10 mg twice daily. Source: CD4+ T cells sorted from blood, taken at week 24, from a patient treated with tofacitinib. Receptors originate from a human donor with alopecia areata.

This chain connects TRBV4-3 to TRBJ1-4; D possibly corresponds to TRBD1 (5 bases). The germline gives CDR1 LGHNA, CDR2 YSLEER. CDR3 length equals 15 residues. Trimming removed 0 bases from V and 8 bases from J, with 13 bases in between. Written as DNA, the CDR3 is TGCGCCAGCAGCCAAGAGTCAACAGGATTGGAAAAACTGTTTTTT. It is translated as CASSQESTGLEKLFF.

This chain uses TRBV2 with TRBJ2-2; no clear D gene. The ends were cut back, 10 bases at V and 4 bases at J, with 10 bases in the middle. The CDR3 sequence is 12 residues long. CDR1 is SNHLY, CDR2 FYNNEI, per germline. The CDR3 DNA reads TGTGCCACCGCCCATACCACCGGGGAGCTGTTTTTT. Translated, it gives CATAHTTGELFF.

The chain couples TRBV27 to TRBJ2-3; 8 nucleotides agree with TRBD2. From germline, CDR1 is MNHEY and CDR2 SMNVEV (reference sequence). The CDR3 is made up of 12 amino acids. V dropped 4 bases and J dropped 8; count of bases not matched to a gene: 2. The CDR3 loop is CASSSGGATQYF. The CDR3 bases are TGTGCCAGCAGTTCGGGGGGGGCTACGCAGTATTTT.

This clone showed up just a few times. This rearrangement joins TRBV5-4 to TRBJ2-1; D is unresolved. Trimming removed 5 bases at V and 5 bases at J, with 17 bases between. CDR3 length: 15 residues. CDR1 SGHNT and CDR2 YYREEE come from the germline V gene (reference sequence). The CDR3 spells CASRYEYHLDNEQFF. CDR3 nucleotide sequence: TGTGCCAGCAGATACGAGTACCATCTCGACAATGAGCAGTTCTTC.

V is TRBV7-9 and J is TRBJ1-5, with D unclear. Trimming removed 5 bases from V and 6 bases from J, with 8 bases in between. CDR3 length: 12 residues. CDR1 and CDR2 from the germline V gene are SEHNR and FQNEAQ (reference sequence). CDR3 protein: CASSPRGQPQHF. The CDR3 DNA follows: TGTGCCAGCAGCCCCCGGGGTCAGCCCCAGCATTTT.

In its sample, this clone was seen a few times. V gene TRBV4-2 combines with J gene TRBJ2-7, with 8 bases aligning to TRBD2. Per germline, CDR1 LGHNA and CDR2 YNFKEQ. The junction had 7 bases not matched to a gene; V was cut back by 0 bases and J by 3 bases. The CDR3 runs to 16 residues. The CDR3 DNA follows: TGTGCCAGCAGCCAAGATACGGGACTAGGGAGCTACGAGCAGTACTTC. Amino acids: CASSQDTGLGSYEQYF.

The chain carries TRBV6-1 and TRBJ2-3, with D unresolved. This CDR3 region has 13 residues. CDR1 is MNHNS and CDR2 is SASEGT in the germline V gene. Trimming took off 6 bases at V and 0 bases at J, with 7 bases between the two ends. CDR3 amino acids: CASRTVSTDTQYF. As DNA, the CDR3 is TGTGCCAGCAGGACGGTTAGCACAGATACGCAGTATTTT.

V is TRBV15 and J is TRBJ1-2, with 10 bases lining up with TRBD1. Trimming removed 2 bases from V and 5 bases from J; junction bases left unmatched: 5. The CDR3 totals 15 residues. Germline V gene data show CDR1 as LNHNV and CDR2 as YYDKDF (reference sequence). The CDR3 DNA is TGTGCCACCAGCAGATCCGGGACAGGGGAATATGGCTACACCTTC. It codes for CATSRSGTGEYGYTF.

V is TRBV10-3 and J is TRBJ2-7; 8 bases agree with TRBD2. The trim removed 3 bases at V and 1 base at J, leaving 5 bases unmatched. The CDR3 covers 15 residues. Looked up from germline, CDR1 is ENHRY and CDR2 is SYGVKD. CDR3 loop: CAISEGSGGSYEQYF. The CDR3 DNA reads TGTGCCATCAGTGAAGGGAGCGGGGGTTCCTACGAGCAGTACTTC.